Presented here are 32 T cell receptor beta chains from one specimen sequenced in a study of T-cell reconstitution after alpha-beta-depleted transplantation in children. Using unique molecular identifiers, the investigators prepared the TCRbeta library. TCRdb ran MiXCR on the PCR reads and lists one entry per CDR3 protein. Altogether 600,000 to 700,000 distinct CDR3 sequences are present, about 12% being singletons, with the ten largest covering 0.75% to 0.85%. This specimen was PBMCs, taken before TCRalphabeta/CD19-depleted stem cell transplant. Receptor source: a girl under 10 years old with congenital amegakaryocytic thrombocytopenia, due to receive a stem cell transplant.

The chain is built from TRBV14 and TRBJ2-2, with D hard to call. Trimming shortened V by 4 bases and J by 1 base, and 16 bases separated the two germline ends. CDR3 size: 17 residues. Germline V gene sequence: CDR1 SGHDN, CDR2 FVKESK. CDR3 sequence (DNA): TGTGCCAGCAGCCCAACTCCGGGTCAGTTGAACACCGGGGAGCTGTTTTTT. This translates into CASSPTPGQLNTGELFF.

This clonotype was seen repeatedly, ten times or more. The chain employs TRBV12-3 or TRBV12-4 and TRBJ2-2; D is ambiguous. This CDR3 has 15 amino acids. V gave up 5 bases and J gave up 3 bases, with 13 bases separating them. The CDR3 DNA follows: TGTGCCAGCAGTCCCGGTATAGATTACACCGGGGAGCTGTTTTTT. Its protein product is CASSPGIDYTGELFF.

As DNA, the CDR3 is TGTGCCAGCAGTTTATACCAGACTCCGGCCTTTTACAATGAGCAGTTCTTC. Translation: CASSLYQTPAFYNEQFF. The chain uses TRBV27 and TRBJ2-1; D ambiguous. Trimming cost V 1 base and J 4 bases, with 17 bases left between them. The CDR3 has 17 residues. Germline V gene sequence: CDR1 MNHEY, CDR2 SMNVEV (reference sequence).

As regards this clonotype: Possible read error: a much larger clone is one base away. This chain joins TRBV20-1 and TRBJ2-2, with D tentatively TRBD1 or TRBD2 (5 bases each). Trimming took off 6 bases at V and 7 bases at J, with 21 bases between the two ends. CDR3 size: 15 residues. Germline loops: CDR1 DFQATT, CDR2 SNEGSKA (reference sequence). CDR3 residues: CSARNPGRIIGELFF. The CDR3 DNA reads as TGCAGTGCCAGGAACCCGGGACGGATCATCGGGGAGCTGTTTTTT.

This clonotype was seen a handful of times. The J gene is TRBJ2-3, the V gene TRBV6-1, with 7 bases aligning to TRBD2. This CDR3 contains 14 residues. Germline-derived CDR1 and CDR2 are MNHNS and SASEGT. With 9 bases clipped from V and 4 bases from J, the junction kept 10 bases outside the gene matches. The CDR3 reads CASRILAESDTQYF. The CDR3 coding sequence is TGTGCCAGTCGAATTCTAGCGGAGTCAGATACGCAGTATTTT.

The chain uses TRBV25-1 and TRBJ2-1; D remains ambiguous. Germline CDR1 is MGHDK and CDR2 is SYGVNS. V dropped 6 bases and J dropped 2 bases, with 8 bases sitting between them. The CDR3 extends over 13 amino acids. CDR3 sequence reads: CASRGFAYNEQFF. In DNA form, the CDR3 reads TGTGCCAGCAGGGGGTTCGCCTACAATGAGCAGTTCTTC.

V and J are TRBV10-3 and TRBJ1-5; possible D gene TRBD1, 6 bases. The CDR3 length is 13 residues. Germline assignment: CDR1 ENHRY and CDR2 SYGVKD. Between the trimmed V and J ends, which lost 2 bases and 6 bases, there was a span of 8 bases. DNA for the CDR3: TGTGCCATCAGTGAGAGGGGGAGTCAGCCCCAGCATTTT. This translates into CAISERGSQPQHF.

The rearrangement joins TRBV29-1 to TRBJ2-7; the D gene is possibly TRBD1 (6 bases). CDR1 is SQVTM, CDR2 ANQGSEA, per germline. The V and J ends lost 4 bases and 4 bases respectively, with 8 bases between them. The CDR3 length is 11 residues. This CDR3 reads CSVGQEYEQYF. In DNA form, the CDR3 reads TGCAGCGTTGGACAGGAATACGAGCAGTACTTC.

The rearrangement links TRBV20-1 to TRBJ2-7, with TRBD2 matching over 11 bases. The trim removed 6 bases at V and 4 bases at J, leaving 8 bases unmatched. Per germline, CDR1 DFQATT and CDR2 SNEGSKA (reference sequence). The CDR3 is 14 residues long. The chain's CDR3 is CSANPTSGVYEQYF. The CDR3 DNA is TGCAGTGCCAATCCGACTAGCGGGGTTTACGAGCAGTACTTC.

V gene TRBV29-1 combines with J gene TRBJ1-1; D uncertain. This CDR3 contains 11 residues. The germline gives CDR1 SQVTM, CDR2 ANQGSEA. This CDR3 is CMAVLNTEAFF. The CDR3 DNA sequence: TGCATGGCGGTGCTGAACACTGAAGCTTTCTTT.

The chain couples TRBV20-1 to TRBJ2-7; 10 bases line up with TRBD1. Germline V CDR1 and CDR2: DFQATT, SNEGSKA (reference sequence). V shed 5 bases and J 0 bases; nucleotides not matched to a gene: 7. The CDR3 covers 15 residues. CDR3 in DNA: TGCAGTGCTGCGACAGGGGGCACGATCTCCTACGAGCAGTACTTC. Translated: CSAATGGTISYEQYF.

This clonotype has ten or more counts. The J gene is TRBJ1-2, the V gene TRBV7-9, with D unresolved. CDR3 length equals 12 residues. Between the trimmed V and J ends, which lost 6 bases and 5 bases, there was a span of 10 bases. Germline loops: CDR1 SEHNR, CDR2 FQNEAQ (reference sequence). DNA of the CDR3: TGTGCCAGCAGTTTGGACGGATATGGCTACACCTTC. It encodes CASSLDGYGYTF.

The sample holds many counts of this clonotype. V usage is TRBV5-1 and J usage is TRBJ2-2, with TRBD1 identical over 9 bases. The CDR3 sequence is 17 residues long. CDR1 and CDR2 from the germline V gene are SGHRS and YFSETQ. Losses at the gene ends were 3 bases for V and 1 base for J; bases not matched to a gene: 7. CDR3 coding DNA: TGCGCCAGCAGCTCCCCAGGGACAGGGTTGAACACCGGGGAGCTGTTTTTT. As protein: CASSSPGTGLNTGELFF. Full variable domain (remainder filled in from reference TRBV5-1 and TRBJ2-2): KAGVTQTPRYLIKTRGQQVTLSCSPISGHRSVSWYQQTPGQGLQFLFEYFSETQRNKGNFPGRFSGRQFSNSRSEMNVSTLELGDSALYLCASSSPGTGLNTGELFFGEGSRLTVL.

Note on this clonotype: A much larger clonotype is one base distant, so this may be a read error. V gene TRBV20-1 combines with J gene TRBJ2-1, with 9 bases that match TRBD2. This CDR3 is 14 amino acids long. The germline gives CDR1 DFQATT, CDR2 SNEGSKA (reference sequence). Written as DNA, the CDR3 is TGCAGTGCTAGTTCAGCGGGAGGTCGGGATGAGCGGTTCTTC. Protein sequence: CSASSAGGRDERFF.

The DNA of the CDR3 is TGTGCCGGTGGGGGGCACTTGAACACTGAAGCTTTCTTT. This gives the protein CAGGGHLNTEAFF. The chain has TRBV30 and TRBJ1-1; D might be TRBD1 (6 bases). Germline V lookup: CDR1 GTSNPN, CDR2 SVGIG (reference sequence). The CDR3 has 13 residues. Trimming cost V 8 bases and J 0 bases, with 13 bases left between them.

The CDR3 DNA is TGTGCCAGCATGGGTCAGCCCTACAATGAGCAGTTCTTC. It translates to CASMGQPYNEQFF. The chain is built from TRBV28 and TRBJ2-1, with no clear D. Per the germline V gene, CDR1 is MDHEN and CDR2 is SYDVKM. The CDR3 is 13 residues long. Trimming took off 7 bases at V and 2 bases at J, with 9 bases between the two ends.

The chain uses TRBV7-8 and TRBJ2-7, with 7 bases matching TRBD1. The germline V gene encodes CDR1 SGHVS and CDR2 FQNEAQ. J lost 1 base, V lost 5 bases, and 11 bases had no gene match. This CDR3 is built from 16 residues. The CDR3 DNA reads as TGTGCCAGCAGCGTGTACAGGGGCGCAGGATCCTACGAGCAGTACTTC. This codes for CASSVYRGAGSYEQYF.

The rearrangement uses TRBV20-1 and TRBJ2-1; D is undetermined. CDR3 length equals 13 residues. CDR1 and CDR2 (germline): DFQATT, SNEGSKA (reference sequence). V was shortened by 2 bases and J by 5 bases, with 10 bases between the two germline ends. For the CDR3, the DNA is TGCAGTGCTAGACTAGACGCCGACAATGAGCAGTTCTTC. Translated, it gives CSARLDADNEQFF.

The sample holds many counts of this clonotype. The J gene is TRBJ2-1, the V gene TRBV5-1; D is possibly TRBD1 (6 bases). The germline V and J ends were trimmed by 0 bases and 6 bases, with 13 bases remaining between them. Germline CDR1 reads SGHRS; CDR2 reads YFSETQ. The CDR3 loop spans 15 amino acids. CDR3 sequence (DNA): TGCGCCAGCAGCTTGGCGTCAGGGGCTGTCAATGAGCAGTTCTTC. It yields the protein CASSLASGAVNEQFF.

The gene calls are TRBV5-1 and TRBJ1-5; D may be TRBD1 (5 bases). The length of the CDR3 is 13 residues. Germline V gives CDR1 SGHRS, CDR2 YFSETQ. V shed 5 bases and J shed 4 bases, with 10 bases lying between them. Here the CDR3 reads CASRRDGNQPQHF. The CDR3 region has the DNA TGCGCCAGCAGACGGGACGGGAATCAGCCCCAGCATTTT.

At least ten counts were recorded for this clonotype. V usage is TRBV7-2 and J usage is TRBJ2-1; 9 bases match TRBD1. J lost 4 bases, V lost 1 base, and 2 bases had no gene match. CDR3 length: 15 residues. Germline lookup yields CDR1 SGHTA and CDR2 FQGNSA. The CDR3 reads CASSLDGTGYNEQFF. The CDR3 DNA reads TGTGCCAGCAGCTTAGATGGGACAGGGTACAATGAGCAGTTCTTC.

The chain links TRBV7-9 to TRBJ2-7, with D possibly TRBD2 on 5 matching bases. The V gene's germline CDR1 is SEHNR and CDR2 FQNEAQ (reference sequence). CDR3 size: 14 residues. V shed 5 bases and J shed 4 bases, with 15 bases lying between them. DNA of the CDR3: TGTGCCAGCAGCATACTCCCGGGAAGGTACGAGCAGTACTTC. Its protein is CASSILPGRYEQYF. The full variable domain, its missing parts supplied by reference TRBV7-9 and TRBJ2-7, is DTGVSQNPRHKITKRGQNVTFRCDPISEHNRLYWYRQTLGQGPEFLTYFQNEAQLEKSRLLSDRFSAERPKGSFSTLEIQRTEQGDSAMYLCASSILPGRYEQYFGPGTRLTVT.

The sample holds many counts of this clonotype. The chain employs TRBV7-8 and TRBJ1-4; D is ambiguous. The CDR3 length is 13 residues. Germline loops: CDR1 SGHVS, CDR2 FQNEAQ. V was trimmed by 3 bases and J by 7 bases, leaving 9 bases between them. CDR3 loop: CASSLAVGEKLFF. The CDR3 DNA sequence: TGTGCCAGCAGCTTGGCAGTGGGTGAAAAACTGTTTTTT.

The CDR3 reads CASSLVPEDEQFF. As DNA, the CDR3 is TGCGCCAGCAGCTTGGTACCGGAGGATGAGCAGTTCTTC. The chain links TRBV5-1 to TRBJ2-1; tentative D call: TRBD2 (5 bases). V was trimmed by 0 bases and J by 8 bases, leaving 9 bases between them. The CDR3 has 13 residues. Looked up from germline, CDR1 is SGHRS and CDR2 is YFSETQ.

The chain combines TRBV28 with TRBJ2-6, with 7 bases identical to TRBD1. The J segment lost 0 bases and the V segment lost 6 bases, leaving 8 bases of the junction unmatched. This CDR3 contains 17 residues. In germline, CDR1 is MDHEN, CDR2 SYDVKM. CDR3 nucleotide sequence: TGTGCCAGCAGCCGACAGGGACCCTTCTCTGGGGCCAACGTCCTGACTTTC. This codes for CASSRQGPFSGANVLTF.

Only a few counts were recorded for this clonotype. The chain couples TRBV20-1 to TRBJ2-7, with 7 bases lining up with TRBD2. Per the germline V gene, CDR1 is DFQATT and CDR2 is SNEGSKA (reference sequence). The CDR3 consists of 13 residues. The ends lost 6 bases at V and 6 bases at J; junction bases unmatched: 11. This chain's CDR3 is CSAKREFKGEQYF. Here the CDR3 DNA reads TGCAGTGCAAAGCGGGAATTCAAGGGCGAGCAGTACTTC.

A few counts support this clonotype. The chain employs TRBV2 and TRBJ1-5; D possibly corresponds to TRBD1 (5 bases). The CDR3 length is 14 residues. Germline V lookup: CDR1 SNHLY, CDR2 FYNNEI. Trimming cost V 3 bases and J 6 bases, with 12 bases left between them. This CDR3 reads CASSDWTGGQPQHF. The CDR3 nucleotides read TGTGCCAGCAGTGATTGGACGGGGGGTCAGCCCCAGCATTTT.

This chain links TRBV5-1 with TRBJ2-1, with 10 nucleotides matching TRBD1. With V trimmed by 2 bases and J by 7 bases, 6 bases remained unmatched. CDR1 is SGHRS and CDR2 is YFSETQ in the germline V gene. This CDR3 comprises 15 residues. The CDR3 is CASSFGTGAPNEQFF. As DNA, the CDR3 is TGCGCCAGCAGCTTTGGGACAGGGGCTCCGAATGAGCAGTTCTTC. Full variable domain (outside the CDR3, taken from reference TRBV5-1 and TRBJ2-1): KAGVTQTPRYLIKTRGQQVTLSCSPISGHRSVSWYQQTPGQGLQFLFEYFSETQRNKGNFPGRFSGRQFSNSRSEMNVSTLELGDSALYLCASSFGTGAPNEQFFGPGTRLTVL.

This clonotype appeared many times. CDR3 amino acids: CASSLARLGQETQYF. CDR3 nucleotide sequence: TGTGCCAGCAGTTTAGCGCGACTAGGCCAAGAGACCCAGTACTTC. The chain employs TRBV12-3 or TRBV12-4 and TRBJ2-5, with D possibly matching TRBD2 (6 bases). V was pared by 0 bases and J by 1 base, with 9 bases between. The CDR3 sequence is 15 residues long.

The chain uses TRBV3-1 and TRBJ2-7; D is ambiguous. CDR3 length: 14 residues. Trimming removed 4 bases from V and 0 bases from J, with 10 bases in between. CDR1 is LGHDT, CDR2 YNNKEL, per germline (reference sequence). Here the CDR3 DNA reads TGTGCCAGCAGCCGGGCCGGTAGCTCCTACGAGCAGTACTTC. Protein: CASSRAGSSYEQYF.

The rearrangement links TRBV10-3 to TRBJ2-3; TRBD2 matches 13 bases. Germline-derived CDR1 and CDR2 are ENHRY and SYGVKD. CDR3 length: 17 amino acids. The V gene end was trimmed by 4 bases and the J gene end by 1 base; junction bases not matched to a gene: 5. The CDR3: CAISGGLAGEGTDTQYF. The CDR3, as DNA: TGTGCCATCAGTGGCGGACTAGCGGGAGAGGGCACAGATACGCAGTATTTT.

This clonotype was counted many times. The rearrangement joins TRBV20-1 to TRBJ2-1; tentative D call: TRBD2 (6 bases). The CDR3 has 15 residues. Trimming took off 3 bases at V and 4 bases at J, with 16 bases between the two ends. The germline gives CDR1 DFQATT, CDR2 SNEGSKA (reference sequence). The CDR3 loop reads CSARSPLANYNEQFF. The CDR3 region has the DNA TGCAGTGCTAGGTCTCCGCTAGCGAATTACAATGAGCAGTTCTTC.